This T cell receptor (beta chain) was retrieved from a study of post-analysis software for immune sequencing data. Across the study: Clinical courses comprised relapsing-remitting, secondary progressive and progressive-relapsing multiple sclerosis.

Study-wide results and limits: Diversity measured as normalized Chao1 was significantly lower in multiple sclerosis patients than in controls. In patients, TRBV5-6, TRBV5-1 and TRBV20-1 belonged to five or six TRBV segments found more frequently than in controls.

Germline values: CDR1 MNHEY, CDR2 SVGEGT. The ends were cut back, 5 bases at V and 0 bases at J, with 10 bases in the middle. The CDR3 has 14 residues. Sequencing libraries made from TCR beta cDNA carried unique molecular identifiers. TCRdb reanalysed the PCR reads using MiXCR and keeps one entry per CDR3 protein. The sample lists fewer than 850,000 distinct CDR3 sequences; around 42% were seen once. This clonotype was seen many times. What it binds is not known. This receptor was obtained from a girl aged 5-17 years with multiple sclerosis. Sequencing input: blood. The chain links TRBV6-2 or TRBV6-3 to TRBJ2-5; no firm D call. CDR3 in DNA: TGTGCCAGCAGTCGATCTGCGTACCAAGAGACCCAGTACTTC. It is translated as CASSRSAYQETQYF.